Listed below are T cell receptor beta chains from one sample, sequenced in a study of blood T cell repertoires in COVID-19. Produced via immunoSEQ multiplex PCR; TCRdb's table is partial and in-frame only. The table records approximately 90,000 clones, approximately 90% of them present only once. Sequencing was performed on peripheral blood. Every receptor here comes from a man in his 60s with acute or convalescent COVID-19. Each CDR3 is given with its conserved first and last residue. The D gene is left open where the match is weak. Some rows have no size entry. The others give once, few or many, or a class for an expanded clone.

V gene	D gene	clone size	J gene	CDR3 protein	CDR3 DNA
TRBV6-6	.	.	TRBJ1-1	CASNAYKQGKDTEAFF	TGTGCCAGCAACGCCTACAAACAGGGCAAAGACACTGAAGCTTTCTTT
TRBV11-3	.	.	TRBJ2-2	CASSPVMGSGANTGELFF	TGTGCCAGCAGCCCGGTAATGGGTAGCGGAGCGAACACCGGGGAGCTGTTTTTT
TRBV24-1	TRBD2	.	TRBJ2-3	CATGSASGRKEDTQYF	TGTGCCACCGGCTCAGCTAGCGGGAGGAAAGAAGATACGCAGTATTTT
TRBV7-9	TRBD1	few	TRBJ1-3	CASSSRDRGAGNTIYF	TGTGCCAGCAGTTCCCGGGACAGGGGGGCTGGAAACACCATATATTTT
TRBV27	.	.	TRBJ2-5	CASSFVGGAWETQYF	TGTGCCAGCAGTTTTGTGGGGGGGGCTTGGGAGACCCAGTACTTC
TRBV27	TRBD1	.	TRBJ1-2	CASREGPQGAPNYGYTF	TGTGCCAGCAGAGAAGGCCCACAGGGGGCCCCTAACTATGGCTACACCTTC
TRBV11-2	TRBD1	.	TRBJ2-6	CASSPRGQDDSGANVLTF	TGTGCCAGCAGCCCTCGTGGACAGGACGACTCTGGGGCCAACGTCCTGACTTTC
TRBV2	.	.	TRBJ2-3	CASSDRSSSQDKTQYF	TGTGCCAGCAGTGATCGGTCTTCTAGTCAGGACAAGACGCAGTATTTT
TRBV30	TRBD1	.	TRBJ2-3	CAWRDRDTQYF	TGTGCCTGGAGGGACAGGGATACGCAGTATTTT
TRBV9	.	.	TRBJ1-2	CAGSGRREGNGYTF	TGTGCCGGCAGCGGAAGGAGGGAGGGGAATGGCTACACCTTC
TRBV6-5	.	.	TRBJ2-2	CASRGTGITGELFF	TGTGCCAGCAGGGGAACCGGGATCACCGGGGAGCTGTTTTTT
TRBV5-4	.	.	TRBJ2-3	CASSLGGVSTDTQYF	TGTGCCAGCAGCTTGGGGGGGGTGAGCACAGATACGCAGTATTTT
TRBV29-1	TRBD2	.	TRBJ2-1	CSVGLAGVGEQFF	TGCAGCGTAGGACTAGCGGGGGTGGGTGAGCAGTTCTTC
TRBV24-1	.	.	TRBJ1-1	CAARYKQGTEAFF	TGTGCCGCTCGATATAAACAGGGTACTGAAGCTTTCTTT
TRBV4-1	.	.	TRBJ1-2	CASSRGTGDNYGYTF	TGCGCCAGCAGCCGCGGCACAGGAGATAACTATGGCTACACCTTC
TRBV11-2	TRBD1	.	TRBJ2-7	CASKGASYEQYF	TGTGCCAGCAAGGGGGCCTCCTACGAGCAGTACTTC
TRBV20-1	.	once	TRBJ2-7	CSAISGYEQYF	TGCAGTGCTATTAGCGGTTACGAGCAGTACTTC
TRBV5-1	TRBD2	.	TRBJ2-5	CASTPSGGSVRETQYF	TGCGCCAGCACCCCAAGCGGGGGCTCTGTTAGGGAGACCCAGTACTTC
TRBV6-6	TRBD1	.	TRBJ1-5	CASSPTGTGGAGQPQHF	TGTGCCAGCAGTCCAACCGGGACAGGGGGCGCGGGGCAGCCCCAGCATTTT
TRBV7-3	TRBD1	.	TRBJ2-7	CASSSPQGAYYEQYF	TGTGCCAGCAGCTCCCCACAGGGGGCATATTACGAGCAGTACTTC
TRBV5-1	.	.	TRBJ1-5	CASSLSGEGNQPQHF	TGCGCCAGCAGCTTGTCGGGGGAGGGAAATCAGCCCCAGCATTTT
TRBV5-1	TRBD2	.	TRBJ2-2	CASSSGLAPNTGELFF	TGCGCCAGCAGCTCGGGACTAGCGCCGAACACCGGGGAGCTGTTTTTT
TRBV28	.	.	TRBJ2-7	CASSSADSTYEQYF	TGTGCCAGCAGTTCCGCAGACAGTACCTACGAGCAGTACTTC
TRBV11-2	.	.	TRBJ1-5	CASSFNSNQPQHF	TGTGCCAGCAGCTTCAATAGCAATCAGCCCCAGCATTTT
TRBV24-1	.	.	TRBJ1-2	CATSDLPGLGYTF	TGTGCCACCAGTGATTTGCCAGGTCTTGGCTACACCTTC
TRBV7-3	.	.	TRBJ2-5	CASSLFGPGPETQYF	TGTGCCAGCAGCTTATTCGGCCCAGGGCCAGAGACCCAGTACTTC
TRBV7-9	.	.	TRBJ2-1	CASSPQRGEQFF	TGTGCCAGCAGCCCACAAAGGGGGGAGCAGTTCTTC
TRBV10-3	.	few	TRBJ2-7	CAISERDSTYEQYF	TGTGCCATCAGTGAACGCGACTCAACCTACGAGCAGTACTTC
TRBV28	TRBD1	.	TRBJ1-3	CASSPPPGGPGNTIYF	TGTGCCAGCAGTCCCCCCCCAGGGGGCCCAGGAAACACCATATATTTT
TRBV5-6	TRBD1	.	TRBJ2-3	CASSIPGQGADTQYF	TGTGCCAGCAGCATACCGGGACAGGGGGCAGATACGCAGTATTTT
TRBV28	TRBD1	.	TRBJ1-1	CATLIRDRVEAFF	TGTGCCACCCTGATCCGGGACAGGGTAGAAGCTTTCTTT
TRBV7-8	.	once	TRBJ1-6	CASSVTGSSYNSPLHF	TGTGCCAGCAGCGTCACAGGGAGCTCCTATAATTCACCCCTCCACTTT
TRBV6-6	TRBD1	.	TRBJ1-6	CASSYPPGQGNSPLHF	TGTGCCAGCAGTTACCCCCCCGGACAGGGGAATTCACCCCTCCACTTT
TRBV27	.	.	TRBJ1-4	CASSVGRGWRGSSNEKLFF	TGTGCCAGCAGCGTCGGTCGAGGGTGGCGCGGGTCGTCTAATGAAAAACTGTTTTTT
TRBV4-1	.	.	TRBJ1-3	CASSQEIGARNTIYF	TGCGCCAGCAGCCAAGAAATAGGGGCGAGAAACACCATATATTTT
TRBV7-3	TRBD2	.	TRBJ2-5	CASSLGGLAQETQYF	TGTGCCAGCAGCTTAGGGGGACTAGCACAAGAGACCCAGTACTTC
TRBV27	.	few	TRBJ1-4	CATTGRIGEKLFF	TGTGCCACCACCGGGAGGATAGGGGAGAAACTGTTTTTT
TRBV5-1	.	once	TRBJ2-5	CASSSAGDLGETQYF	TGCGCCAGCAGCTCAGCAGGGGATTTGGGGGAGACCCAGTACTTC
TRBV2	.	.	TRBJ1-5	CASSPRHSNQPQHF	TGTGCCAGCAGTCCCAGGCATAGCAATCAGCCCCAGCATTTT
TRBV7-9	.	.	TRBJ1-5	CASSGDSQLSPQHF	TGTGCCAGCAGCGGCGACAGCCAGCTCAGCCCCCAGCATTTT
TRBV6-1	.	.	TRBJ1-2	CASSDSYGYTF	TGTGCCAGCAGTGACAGCTATGGCTACACCTTC
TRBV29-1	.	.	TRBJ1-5	CSVEEGGNQPQHF	TGCAGCGTTGAAGAAGGAGGGAATCAGCCCCAGCATTTT
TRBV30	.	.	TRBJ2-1	CAWYASNRPNEQFF	TGTGCCTGGTACGCATCGAACAGGCCTAATGAGCAGTTCTTC
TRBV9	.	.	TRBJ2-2	CASSPMGDTGELFF	TGTGCCAGCAGTCCTATGGGAGACACCGGGGAGCTGTTTTTT
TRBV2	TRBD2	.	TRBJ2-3	CASSASGTTTDTQYF	TGTGCCAGCAGTGCGAGTGGGACTACCACAGATACGCAGTATTTT
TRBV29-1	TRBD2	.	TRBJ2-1	CSVGETGGDEQFF	TGCAGCGTTGGGGAAACGGGAGGTGATGAGCAGTTCTTC
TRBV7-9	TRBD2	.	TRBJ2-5	CASSSTGLARGETQYF	TGTGCCAGCAGCTCAACGGGACTAGCAAGAGGAGAGACCCAGTACTTC
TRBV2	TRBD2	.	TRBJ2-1	CASTQLAGGFGEQFF	TGTGCCAGCACCCAACTAGCGGGGGGATTTGGTGAGCAGTTCTTC
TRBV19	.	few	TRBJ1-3	CASRPPRTGPRNTIYF	TGTGCCAGTAGACCACCCCGAACAGGGCCACGAAACACCATATATTTT
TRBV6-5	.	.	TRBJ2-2	CASINRVSGELFF	TGTGCCAGCATTAACAGGGTTAGCGGGGAGCTGTTTTTT